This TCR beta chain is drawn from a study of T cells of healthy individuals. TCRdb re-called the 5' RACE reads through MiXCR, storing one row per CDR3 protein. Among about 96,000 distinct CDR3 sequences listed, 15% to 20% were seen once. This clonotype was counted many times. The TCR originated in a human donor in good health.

The CDR3 is CASKKAGTLNYGYTF. CDR3 in DNA: TGTGCCAGCAAAAAAGCCGGGACATTGAACTATGGCTACACCTTC. The V gene is TRBV27, the J gene TRBJ1-2, with D perhaps matching TRBD1 (6 bases). Between the trimmed V and J ends, which lost 7 bases and 2 bases, there was a span of 17 bases. CDR1 and CDR2 (germline): MNHEY, SMNVEV (reference sequence). The CDR3 runs to 15 residues.